What follows are 13 T cell receptor beta chains derived from one specimen sequenced in a study of CD8 T cells in ankylosing spondylitis. TCRdb reprocessed the 5' RACE reads via MiXCR and lists one record per CDR3 protein. This repertoire shows 150,000 to 200,000 distinct CDR3 sequences, around a tenth found once; its top ten account for roughly 16%. Sequenced: blood, either unsorted or a sorted T cell fraction (not recorded which). These receptors all stem from a female donor with ankylosing spondylitis or in good health (not recorded which).

The gene calls are TRBV5-4 and TRBJ2-7, with D unresolved. The CDR3 covers 14 residues. Per the germline V gene, CDR1 is SGHNT and CDR2 is YYREEE (reference sequence). The V end was cut by 0 bases, the J end by 1 base, with 8 bases between. The CDR3 sequence: CASSLVSGSYEQYF. In DNA form, the CDR3 reads TGTGCCAGCAGCTTGGTGTCGGGTTCCTACGAGCAGTACTTC. Full variable domain (missing parts from reference TRBV5-4 and TRBJ2-7): ETGVTQSPTHLIKTRGQQVTLRCSSQSGHNTVSWYQQALGQGPQFIFQYYREEENGRGNFPPRFSGLQFPNYSSELNVNALELDDSALYLCASSLVSGSYEQYFGPGTRLTVT.

The V and J genes are TRBV2 and TRBJ2-7, with TRBD1 identical over 7 bases. V gave up 7 bases and J gave up 4 bases; unmatched junction bases: 7. CDR3 length: 13 residues. Germline V gene sequence: CDR1 SNHLY, CDR2 FYNNEI. CDR3 sequence: CASTQGVGYEQYF. The DNA of the CDR3 is TGTGCCAGCACTCAGGGGGTCGGGTACGAGCAGTACTTC. The full variable domain, rest sourced from reference TRBV2 and TRBJ2-7, is EPEVTQTPSHQVTQMGQEVILRCVPISNHLYFYWYRQILGQKVEFLVSFYNNEISEKSEIFDDQFSVERPDGSNFTLKIRSTKLEDSAMYFCASTQGVGYEQYFGPGTRLTVT.

The J gene is TRBJ2-3, the V gene TRBV6-5; 7 bases match TRBD2. This CDR3 has 17 residues. Trimming removed 0 bases from V and 5 bases from J; junction bases left unmatched: 11. In germline, CDR1 is MNHEY, CDR2 SVGAGI. DNA of the CDR3: TGTGCCAGCAGTTACTCGAGAGGGGAGGGGCATGGAGATACGCAGTATTTT. Protein product: CASSYSRGEGHGDTQYF.

This clonotype was seen a few times. This chain joins TRBV2 and TRBJ2-7; 8 bases are a match to TRBD1. J lost 4 bases, V lost 0 bases, and 5 bases had no gene match. Germline CDR1 is SNHLY and CDR2 is FYNNEI. This CDR3 is 15 amino acids long. The DNA for the CDR3 is TGTGCCAGCAGTGAAGCGCTCGGGACAGGATACGAGCAGTACTTC. It encodes CASSEALGTGYEQYF.

This clonotype was counted only a few times. The V and J genes are TRBV5-8 and TRBJ2-3, with TRBD2 matching 8 bases. This CDR3 region has 15 residues. The junction had 3 bases not matched to a gene; V was cut back by 0 bases and J by 3 bases. The germline V gene encodes CDR1 SGHTS and CDR2 YDEGEE. DNA of the CDR3: TGTGCCAGCAGCTTGGTCGGGACTAGTACAGATACGCAGTATTTT. This sequence encodes CASSLVGTSTDTQYF.

The table lists this clonotype with many counts. This rearrangement joins TRBV6-5 to TRBJ1-1, with D maybe TRBD1 (6 bases). The CDR3 loop spans 14 amino acids. The V and J ends lost 0 bases and 2 bases respectively, with 7 bases between them. The germline CDR1 and CDR2 sequences are MNHEY and SVGAGI. The CDR3 DNA is TGTGCCAGCAGTTACTCGACAGGTAACACTGAAGCTTTCTTT. It codes for CASSYSTGNTEAFF.

V gene TRBV9 combines with J gene TRBJ2-3; maybe TRBD1 (5 bases). V lost 4 bases, J lost 9 bases, and 12 bases lay in between. This CDR3 spans 12 amino acids. Germline V CDR1 and CDR2: SGDLS, YYNGEE. CDR3 region: CASSTGRGTQYF. CDR3 sequence (DNA): TGTGCCAGCAGCACAGGACGAGGAACGCAGTATTTT.

The rearrangement links TRBV6-2 or TRBV6-3 to TRBJ2-3; 13 positions match TRBD2. J gave up 6 bases and V 2 bases, and 8 bases lay outside the gene matches. Germline CDR1 MNHEY, CDR2 SVGEGT. The CDR3 has 17 residues. The CDR3 reads CASSYGLAGVGGDTQYF. For the CDR3, the DNA is TGTGCCAGCAGTTACGGACTAGCGGGAGTAGGAGGGGATACGCAGTATTTT.

In this sample, this clonotype turned up a few times. J is TRBJ1-4 and V is TRBV12-5, with D unresolved. The V end was cut by 4 bases, the J end by 11 bases, with 8 bases between. This CDR3 has 11 residues. Germline CDR1 reads LGHNT; CDR2 reads FRNRAP. In DNA, the CDR3 is TGTGCTAGTGGTTGGATAGGTAAACTGTTTTTT. This codes for CASGWIGKLFF.

This clonotype has only a few counts. The V call is TRBV15, the J call TRBJ2-7; either TRBD1 or TRBD2 may supply D (6 bases each). This CDR3 spans 13 amino acids. The germline CDR1 and CDR2 sequences are LNHNV and YYDKDF (reference sequence). V was trimmed by 8 bases and J by 2 bases, leaving 13 bases between them. As DNA, the CDR3 is TGTGCCACCGGAGAGGGGGGTGCCTACGAGCAGTACTTC. Protein: CATGEGGAYEQYF.

By sample share, this clonotype is medium-sized. V gene TRBV12-3 or TRBV12-4 combines with J gene TRBJ1-1; no clear D. The CDR3 is made up of 13 amino acids. The germline V and J ends were trimmed by 3 bases and 1 base, with 6 bases remaining between them. For the CDR3, the DNA is TGTGCCAGCAGTTTGGGTCCGAACACTGAAGCTTTCTTT. Translation gives CASSLGPNTEAFF.

The chain uses TRBV15 and TRBJ2-1, with D unclear. V lost 1 base, J lost 6 bases, and 4 bases lay in between. The CDR3 is 12 amino acids. The V gene's germline CDR1 is LNHNV and CDR2 YYDKDF (reference sequence). The DNA of the CDR3 is TGTGCCACCAGCAGAGGAGGCAATGAGCAGTTCTTC. Protein product: CATSRGGNEQFF.

This clonotype has ten or more counts. The chain links TRBV28 to TRBJ2-2; 8 bases are shared with TRBD2. CDR1 and CDR2 from the germline V gene are MDHEN and SYDVKM. V lost 3 bases, J lost 2 bases, and 5 bases stayed unmatched. The CDR3 totals 16 residues. Here the CDR3 DNA reads TGTGCCAGCAGTTTCCCGACTAGCGCCAACACCGGGGAGCTGTTTTTT. It is translated as CASSFPTSANTGELFF. The complete variable domain, with remaining parts taken from reference TRBV28 and TRBJ2-2, reads DVKVTQSSRYLVKRTGEKVFLECVQDMDHENMFWYRQDPGLGLRLIYFSYDVKMKEKGDIPEGYSVSREKKERFSLILESASTNQTSMYLCASSFPTSANTGELFFGEGSRLTVL.